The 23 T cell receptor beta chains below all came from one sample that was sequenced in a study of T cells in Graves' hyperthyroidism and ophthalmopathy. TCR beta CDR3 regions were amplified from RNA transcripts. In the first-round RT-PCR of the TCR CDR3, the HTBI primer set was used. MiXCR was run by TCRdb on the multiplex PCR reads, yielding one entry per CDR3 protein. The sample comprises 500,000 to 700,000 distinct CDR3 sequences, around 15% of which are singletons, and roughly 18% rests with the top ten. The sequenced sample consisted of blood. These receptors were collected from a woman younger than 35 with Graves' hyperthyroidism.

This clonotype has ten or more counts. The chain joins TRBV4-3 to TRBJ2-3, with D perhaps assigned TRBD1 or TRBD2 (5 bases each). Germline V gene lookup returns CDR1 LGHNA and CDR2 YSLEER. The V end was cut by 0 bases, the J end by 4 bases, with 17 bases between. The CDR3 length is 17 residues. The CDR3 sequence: CASSQERAGSAADTQYF. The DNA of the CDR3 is TGCGCCAGCAGCCAAGAGAGGGCAGGGAGTGCAGCAGATACGCAGTATTTT.

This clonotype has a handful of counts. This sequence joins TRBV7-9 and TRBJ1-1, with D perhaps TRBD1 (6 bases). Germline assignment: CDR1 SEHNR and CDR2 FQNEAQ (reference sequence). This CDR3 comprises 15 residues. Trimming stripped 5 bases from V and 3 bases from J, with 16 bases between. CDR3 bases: TGTGCCAGCAGCCTAACAGGGACTGATGACACTGAAGCTTTCTTT. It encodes CASSLTGTDDTEAFF.

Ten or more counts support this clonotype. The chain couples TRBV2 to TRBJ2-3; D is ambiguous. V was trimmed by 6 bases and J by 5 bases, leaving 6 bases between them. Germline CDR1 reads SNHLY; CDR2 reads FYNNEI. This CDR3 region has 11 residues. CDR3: CASRFRDTQYF. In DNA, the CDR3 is TGTGCCAGCAGGTTTCGAGATACGCAGTATTTT. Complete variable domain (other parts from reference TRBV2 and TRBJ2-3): EPEVTQTPSHQVTQMGQEVILRCVPISNHLYFYWYRQILGQKVEFLVSFYNNEISEKSEIFDDQFSVERPDGSNFTLKIRSTKLEDSAMYFCASRFRDTQYFGPGTRLTVL.

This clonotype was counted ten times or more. The CDR3 DNA follows: TGTGCCAGCAGCACCGATAGCGGGAGGAATTTCTCCTACGAGCAGTACTTC. Translation gives CASSTDSGRNFSYEQYF. The rearrangement links TRBV28 to TRBJ2-7; 10 bases line up with TRBD2. Trimming at V came to 6 bases and at J to 0 bases, leaving 11 bases not matched to a gene. The V gene's germline CDR1 is MDHEN and CDR2 SYDVKM. This CDR3 contains 17 residues.

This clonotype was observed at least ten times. CDR3 nucleotides: TGTGCCAGCAGTGAAGGGACAGGGGGATATAGGGCCAATCAGCCCCAGCATTTT. The encoded protein is CASSEGTGGYRANQPQHF. The chain has TRBV2 and TRBJ1-5, with 10 bases identical to TRBD1. The CDR3 sequence is 18 residues long. Trimming removed 1 base from V and 3 bases from J; junction bases left unmatched: 9. CDR1 is SNHLY, CDR2 FYNNEI, per germline.

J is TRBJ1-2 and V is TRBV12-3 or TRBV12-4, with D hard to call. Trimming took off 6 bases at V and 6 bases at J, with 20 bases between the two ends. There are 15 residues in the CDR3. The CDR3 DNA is TGTGCCAGCAGCTACTCAGACTCACCTGGAGATGGCTACACCTTC. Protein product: CASSYSDSPGDGYTF.

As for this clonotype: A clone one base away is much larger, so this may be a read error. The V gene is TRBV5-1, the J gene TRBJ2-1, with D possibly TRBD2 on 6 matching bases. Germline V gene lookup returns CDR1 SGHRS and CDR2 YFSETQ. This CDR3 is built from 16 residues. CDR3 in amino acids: CASSSPDAGQFNGQFF. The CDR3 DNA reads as TGCGCCAGCAGCTCCCCGGACGCGGGGCAATTCAATGGGCAGTTCTTC.

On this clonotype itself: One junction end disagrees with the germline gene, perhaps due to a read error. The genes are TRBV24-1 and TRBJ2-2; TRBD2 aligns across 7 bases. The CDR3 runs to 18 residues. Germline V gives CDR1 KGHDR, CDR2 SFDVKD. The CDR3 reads CATSGLRGGSSNTGELSF. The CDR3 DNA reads TGTGCCACCAGTGGATTAAGAGGCGGGAGCTCGAACACCGGGGAGCTGTCTTTT.

DNA for the CDR3: TGCAGTGCTAGAGATTTAATGGGACATCGGAACTATGGCTACACCTTC. Translating gives CSARDLMGHRNYGYTF. The chain combines TRBV20-1 with TRBJ1-2; tentative D call: TRBD1 (6 bases). V gave up 0 bases and J gave up 2 bases, with 16 bases separating them. Germline assignment: CDR1 DFQATT and CDR2 SNEGSKA (reference sequence). This CDR3 region has 16 residues.

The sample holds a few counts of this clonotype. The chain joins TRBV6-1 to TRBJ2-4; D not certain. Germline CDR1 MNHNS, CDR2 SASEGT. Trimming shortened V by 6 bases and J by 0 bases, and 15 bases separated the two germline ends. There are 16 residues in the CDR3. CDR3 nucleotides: TGTGCCAGCAGACAAAATCACGGGTTAGCCAAAAACATTCAGTACTTC. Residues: CASRQNHGLAKNIQYF.

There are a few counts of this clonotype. The CDR3 reads CASSYSGLADGPGELFF. The DNA of the CDR3 is TGTGCCAGCAGTTATTCCGGACTAGCAGACGGTCCCGGGGAGCTGTTTTTT. This rearrangement joins TRBV6-1 to TRBJ2-2; 8 bases are shared with TRBD2. The CDR3 sequence is 17 residues long. Per the germline V gene, CDR1 is MNHNS and CDR2 is SASEGT. The J segment lost 6 bases and the V segment lost 5 bases, leaving 14 bases of the junction unmatched.

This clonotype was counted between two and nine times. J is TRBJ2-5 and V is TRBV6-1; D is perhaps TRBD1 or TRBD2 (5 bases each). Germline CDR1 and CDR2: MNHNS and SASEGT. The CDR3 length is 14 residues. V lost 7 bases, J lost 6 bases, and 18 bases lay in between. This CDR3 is CASKPGPLRKTQYF. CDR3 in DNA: TGTGCCAGCAAACCGGGACCCCTTAGGAAGACCCAGTACTTC.

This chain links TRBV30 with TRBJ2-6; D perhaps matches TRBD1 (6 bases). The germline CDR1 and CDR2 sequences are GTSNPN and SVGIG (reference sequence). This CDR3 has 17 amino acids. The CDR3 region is CGGTQTGPSSGANVLTF. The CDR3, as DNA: TGTGGGGGAACCCAAACAGGGCCTAGCTCTGGGGCCAACGTCCTGACTTTC. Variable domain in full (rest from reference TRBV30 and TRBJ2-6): SQTIHQWPATLVQPVGSPLSLECTVEGTSNPNLYWYRQAAGRGLQLLFYSVGIGQISSEVPQNLSASRPQDRQFILSSKKLLLSDSGFYLCGGTQTGPSSGANVLTFGAGSRLTVL.

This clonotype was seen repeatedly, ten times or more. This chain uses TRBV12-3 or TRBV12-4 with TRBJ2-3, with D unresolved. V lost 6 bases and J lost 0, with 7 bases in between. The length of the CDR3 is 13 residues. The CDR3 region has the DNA TGTGCCAGCAGCGCCCCTAGCACAGATACGCAGTATTTT. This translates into CASSAPSTDTQYF.

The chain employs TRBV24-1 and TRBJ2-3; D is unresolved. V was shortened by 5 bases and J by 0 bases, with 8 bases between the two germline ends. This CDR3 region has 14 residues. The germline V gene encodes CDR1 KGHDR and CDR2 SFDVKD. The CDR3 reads CATSGGTSTDTQYF. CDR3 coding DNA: TGTGCCACCAGTGGGGGAACTAGCACAGATACGCAGTATTTT.

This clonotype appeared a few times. CDR3 coding DNA: TGTGCCAGCAGCTTATATAACCGTTCACCCCTCCACTTT. Amino acid sequence: CASSLYNRSPLHF. The rearrangement joins TRBV12-3 or TRBV12-4 to TRBJ1-6, with D hard to call. Trimming stripped 6 bases from V and 9 bases from J, with 12 bases between. The CDR3 consists of 13 residues.

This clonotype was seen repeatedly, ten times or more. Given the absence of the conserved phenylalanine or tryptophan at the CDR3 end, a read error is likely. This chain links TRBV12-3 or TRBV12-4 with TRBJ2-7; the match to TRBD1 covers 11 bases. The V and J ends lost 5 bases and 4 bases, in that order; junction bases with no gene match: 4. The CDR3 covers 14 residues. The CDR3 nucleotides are TGTGCCAGCAGTCCACGGGACAGGGGGTACGAGCAGTACCTC. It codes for CASSPRDRGYEQYL.

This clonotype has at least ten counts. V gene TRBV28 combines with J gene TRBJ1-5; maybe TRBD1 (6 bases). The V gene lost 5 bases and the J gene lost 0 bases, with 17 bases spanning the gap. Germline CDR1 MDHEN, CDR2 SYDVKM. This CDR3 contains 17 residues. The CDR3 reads CASSRGQSFYSNQPQHF. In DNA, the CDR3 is TGTGCCAGCAGTCGTGGACAGAGTTTTTATAGCAATCAGCCCCAGCATTTT.

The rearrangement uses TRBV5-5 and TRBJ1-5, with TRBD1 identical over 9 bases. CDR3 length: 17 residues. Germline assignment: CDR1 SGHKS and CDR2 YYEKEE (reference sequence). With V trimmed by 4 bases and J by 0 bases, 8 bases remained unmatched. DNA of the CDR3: TGTGCCAGCAGCAAAAGAACAGGGGGCGTTAGCAATCAGCCCCAGCATTTT. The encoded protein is CASSKRTGGVSNQPQHF.

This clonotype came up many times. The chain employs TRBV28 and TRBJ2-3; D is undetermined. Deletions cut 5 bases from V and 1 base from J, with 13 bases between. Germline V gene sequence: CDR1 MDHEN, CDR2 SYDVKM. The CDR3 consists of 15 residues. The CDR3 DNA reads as TGTGCCAGCAGTGCCGCTGGAAGGGGCACAGATACGCAGTATTTT. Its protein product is CASSAAGRGTDTQYF.

CDR3 DNA sequence: TGTGCCAGCTCACCTTTCCGGGACATTCCAACTAATGAAAAACTGTTTTTT. Protein sequence: CASSPFRDIPTNEKLFF. The chain is built from TRBV18 and TRBJ1-4, with a possible D match to TRBD1 (6 bases). The germline V and J ends were trimmed by 3 bases and 0 bases, with 14 bases remaining between them. Germline V CDR1 and CDR2: KGHSH, LQKENI. The CDR3 is 17 amino acids.

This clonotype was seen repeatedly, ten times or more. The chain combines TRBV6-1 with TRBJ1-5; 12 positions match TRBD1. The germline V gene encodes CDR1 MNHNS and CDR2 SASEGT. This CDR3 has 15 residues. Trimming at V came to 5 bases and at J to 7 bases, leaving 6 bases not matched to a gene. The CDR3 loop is CASSKGTGGAQPQHF. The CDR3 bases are TGTGCCAGCAGTAAGGGGACAGGGGGCGCCCAGCCCCAGCATTTT.

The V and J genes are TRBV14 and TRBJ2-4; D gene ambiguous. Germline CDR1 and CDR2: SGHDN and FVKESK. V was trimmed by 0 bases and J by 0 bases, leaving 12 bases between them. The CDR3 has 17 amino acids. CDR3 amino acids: CASSQDQTAIAKNIQYF. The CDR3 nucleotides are TGTGCCAGCAGCCAAGATCAGACGGCCATAGCCAAAAACATTCAGTACTTC.